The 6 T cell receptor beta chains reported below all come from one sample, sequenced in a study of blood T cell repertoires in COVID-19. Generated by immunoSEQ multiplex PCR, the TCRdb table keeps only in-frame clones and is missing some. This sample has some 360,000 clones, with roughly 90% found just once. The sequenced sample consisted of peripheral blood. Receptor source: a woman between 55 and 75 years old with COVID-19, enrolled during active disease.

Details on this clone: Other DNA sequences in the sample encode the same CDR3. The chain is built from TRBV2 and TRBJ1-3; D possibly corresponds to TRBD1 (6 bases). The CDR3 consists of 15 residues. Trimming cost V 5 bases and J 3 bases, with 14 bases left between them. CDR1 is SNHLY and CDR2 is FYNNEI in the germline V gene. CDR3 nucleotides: TGTGCCAGCAGTACCGGAACAGGGTTTGGAAACACCATATATTTT. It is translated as CASSTGTGFGNTIYF. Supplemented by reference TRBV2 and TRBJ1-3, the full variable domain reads EPEVTQTPSHQVTQMGQEVILRCVPISNHLYFYWYRQILGQKVEFLVSFYNNEISEKSEIFDDQFSVERPDGSNFTLKIRSTKLEDSAMYFCASSTGTGFGNTIYFGEGSWLTVV.

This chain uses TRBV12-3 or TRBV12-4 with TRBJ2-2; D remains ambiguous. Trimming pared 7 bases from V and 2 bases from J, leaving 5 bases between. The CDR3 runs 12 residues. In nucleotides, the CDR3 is TGTGCCAGCATCCTTAACACCGGGGAGCTGTTTTTT. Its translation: CASILNTGELFF.

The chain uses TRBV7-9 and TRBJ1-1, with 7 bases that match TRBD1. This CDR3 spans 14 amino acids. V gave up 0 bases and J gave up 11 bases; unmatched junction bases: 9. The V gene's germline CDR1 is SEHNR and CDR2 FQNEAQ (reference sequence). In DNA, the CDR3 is TGTGCCAGCAGCTTAGCGAACGCAGGGGGGTCGGCTTTCTTT. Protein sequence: CASSLANAGGSAFF.

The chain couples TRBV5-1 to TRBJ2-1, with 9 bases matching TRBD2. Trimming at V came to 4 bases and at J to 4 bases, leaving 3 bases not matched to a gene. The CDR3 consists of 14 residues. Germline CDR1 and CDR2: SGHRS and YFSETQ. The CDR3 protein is CASSISGGYNEQFF. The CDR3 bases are TGCGCCAGCAGCATTAGCGGGGGATACAATGAGCAGTTCTTC.

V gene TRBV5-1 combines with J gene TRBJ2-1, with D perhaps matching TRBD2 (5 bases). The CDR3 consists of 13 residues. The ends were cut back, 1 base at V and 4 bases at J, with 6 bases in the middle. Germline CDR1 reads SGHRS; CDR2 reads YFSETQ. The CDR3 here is CASSLPGYNEQFF. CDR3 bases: TGCGCCAGCAGCTTGCCGGGGTACAATGAGCAGTTCTTC.

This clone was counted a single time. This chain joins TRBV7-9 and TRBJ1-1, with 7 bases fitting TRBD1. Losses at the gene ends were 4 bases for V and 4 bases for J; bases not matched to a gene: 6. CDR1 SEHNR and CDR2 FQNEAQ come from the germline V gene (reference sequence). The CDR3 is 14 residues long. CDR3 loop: CASSSQGSGTEAFF. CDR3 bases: TGTGCCAGCAGCTCACAGGGGTCTGGCACTGAAGCTTTCTTT.